One and the same sample provided the 13 T cell receptor beta chains below, sequenced in a study of shared clonotypes between healthy human individuals. Assay used: immunoSEQ multiplex PCR; TCRdb lists only in-frame clones, some missing. This sample carries under 750,000 clones, 72% of them seen once, and the ten largest clones take approximately 1.8%. The specimen was memory CD4+ T cells sorted from blood. Subset given: CD45RA-negative fraction. The receptors were gathered from a woman younger than 45 in good health.

This clone came up a few times. The rearrangement uses TRBV5-1 and TRBJ1-1, with D unresolved. This CDR3 comprises 13 residues. From germline, CDR1 is SGHRS and CDR2 YFSETQ. Trimming pared 4 bases from V and 11 bases from J, leaving 18 bases between. As DNA, the CDR3 is TGCGCCAGCAGCACTAATAGCCTCAGTCAGGCTTTCTTT. Translated, it gives CASSTNSLSQAFF.

In DNA, the CDR3 is TGTGCCAGCAGATCCACCGCGACCTACGAGCAGTACTTC. It specifies CASRSTATYEQYF. This sequence joins TRBV6-5 and TRBJ2-7, with D unclear. V lost 6 bases and J lost 2, with 11 bases in between. There are 13 residues in the CDR3. Germline-derived CDR1 and CDR2 are MNHEY and SVGAGI.

The chain uses TRBV25-1 and TRBJ1-4, with TRBD1 matching over 10 bases. The CDR3 totals 14 residues. The ends lost 6 bases at V and 7 bases at J; junction bases unmatched: 5. Germline CDR1 MGHDK, CDR2 SYGVNS. The CDR3 spells CASRGQGSGEKLFF. In DNA form, the CDR3 reads TGTGCCAGCAGGGGACAGGGGAGCGGTGAAAAACTGTTTTTT.

This CDR3 reads CASSRGTGRNEKLFF. The CDR3 DNA reads as TGTGCCAGCAGCCGGGGGACAGGGCGTAATGAAAAACTGTTTTTT. This rearrangement joins TRBV7-9 to TRBJ1-4; 9 positions match TRBD1. CDR3 size: 15 residues. Germline V gene sequence: CDR1 SEHNR, CDR2 FQNEAQ (reference sequence). V lost 5 bases and J lost 4; bases outside the gene matches: 5.

This clone was seen only once. The chain links TRBV6-6 to TRBJ2-7, with 7 bases lining up with TRBD1. Germline CDR1 reads MNHNY; CDR2 reads SVGAGI (reference sequence). The CDR3 spans 14 residues. The V segment lost 5 bases and the J segment 5 bases; nucleotides outside the gene matches: 9. The CDR3 here is CASSKTGSRDEQYF. In DNA form, the CDR3 reads TGTGCCAGCAGTAAGACAGGGTCACGCGACGAGCAGTACTTC.

This chain uses TRBV28 with TRBJ1-1, with a weak D call TRBD1 (5 bases). The V end lost 6 bases, the J end lost 0 bases, and 14 bases lay between the germline ends. CDR1 and CDR2 from the germline V gene are MDHEN and SYDVKM. This CDR3 has 15 residues. The CDR3 protein is CASRAPGTVNTEAFF. CDR3 nucleotides: TGTGCCAGCAGAGCTCCCGGGACGGTGAACACTGAAGCTTTCTTT. The whole variable domain, remainder taken from reference TRBV28 and TRBJ1-1, is DVKVTQSSRYLVKRTGEKVFLECVQDMDHENMFWYRQDPGLGLRLIYFSYDVKMKEKGDIPEGYSVSREKKERFSLILESASTNQTSMYLCASRAPGTVNTEAFFGQGTRLTVV.

This clone has a count of ten or more. The genes are TRBV30 and TRBJ2-1; D is unclear. Trimming shortened V by 5 bases and J by 8 bases, and 7 bases separated the two germline ends. This CDR3 comprises 10 residues. The germline V gene has CDR1 GTSNPN and CDR2 SVGIG (reference sequence). The CDR3 DNA reads as TGTGCCTGGGGGGTATATGAGCAGTTCTTC. The encoded protein is CAWGVYEQFF.

This chain uses TRBV4-2 with TRBJ2-7; 7 positions agree with TRBD1. The J segment lost 4 bases and the V segment lost 4 bases, leaving 19 bases of the junction unmatched. The CDR3 loop spans 18 amino acids. Germline CDR1 is LGHNA and CDR2 is YNFKEQ. CDR3 in DNA: TGTGCCAGCAGCCCAACCCTCAGCCAGACAGGGACCAGTTACGAGCAGTACTTC. This translates into CASSPTLSQTGTSYEQYF.

This clone was recorded only once. V gene TRBV10-3 combines with J gene TRBJ2-1; TRBD1 is a possible D gene (5 bases). V was shortened by 6 bases and J by 2 bases, with 14 bases between the two germline ends. CDR3 size: 15 residues. The germline V gene has CDR1 ENHRY and CDR2 SYGVKD. Here the CDR3 reads CAIRPRTTAYNEQFF. CDR3 in DNA: TGTGCCATCAGACCCAGGACAACCGCCTACAATGAGCAGTTCTTC.

This chain links TRBV2 with TRBJ1-5; D gene ambiguous. The germline V gene encodes CDR1 SNHLY and CDR2 FYNNEI. The CDR3 is 15 amino acids. The germline V and J ends were trimmed by 5 bases and 5 bases, with 16 bases remaining between them. This CDR3 reads CASSSNSFLDQPQHF. The CDR3 DNA follows: TGTGCCAGCAGTTCAAACAGCTTTCTTGATCAGCCCCAGCATTTT.

The rearrangement joins TRBV28 to TRBJ2-7; tentative D call: TRBD2 (5 bases). CDR3 length: 16 amino acids. Per the germline V gene, CDR1 is MDHEN and CDR2 is SYDVKM. V dropped 6 bases and J dropped 4 bases, with 22 bases sitting between them. The DNA of the CDR3 is TGTGCCAGCAGATCAAGGAACCGGGGTCTACGGTACGAGCAGTACTTC. It translates to CASRSRNRGLRYEQYF.

This clone was picked up a small number of times. The genes are TRBV14 and TRBJ1-2, with 9 bases matching TRBD1. Trimming cost V 3 bases and J 7 bases; bases outside gene matches: 3. CDR3 length: 13 amino acids. Germline CDR1 SGHDN, CDR2 FVKESK. CDR3 nucleotides: TGTGCCAGCAGCCACCGGACAGGGGCTGGCTACACCTTC. This gives the protein CASSHRTGAGYTF.

This chain joins TRBV11-1 and TRBJ1-3, with 8 positions matching TRBD1. The CDR3 is 16 amino acids. V trimming: 3 bases; J trimming: 2 bases; junction bases outside the gene matches: 6. Germline V gives CDR1 SGHAT, CDR2 FQDESV (reference sequence). The CDR3, as DNA: TGTGCCAGCAGCTTTACTCGGACAGGGACTGGAAACACCATATATTTT. It specifies CASSFTRTGTGNTIYF.